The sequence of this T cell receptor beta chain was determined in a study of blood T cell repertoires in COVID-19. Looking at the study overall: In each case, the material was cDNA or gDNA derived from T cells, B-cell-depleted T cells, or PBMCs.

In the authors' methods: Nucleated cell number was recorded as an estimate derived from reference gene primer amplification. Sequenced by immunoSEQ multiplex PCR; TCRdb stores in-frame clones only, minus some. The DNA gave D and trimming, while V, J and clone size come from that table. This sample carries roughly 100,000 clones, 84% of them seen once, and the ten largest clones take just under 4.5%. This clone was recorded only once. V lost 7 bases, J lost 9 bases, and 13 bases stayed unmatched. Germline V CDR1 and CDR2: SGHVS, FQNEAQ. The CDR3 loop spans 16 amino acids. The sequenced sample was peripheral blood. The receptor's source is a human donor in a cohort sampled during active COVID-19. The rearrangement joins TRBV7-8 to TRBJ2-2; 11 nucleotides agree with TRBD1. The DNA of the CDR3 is TGTGCCAGCACCGCGAGGTTCGGACAGGGGGCTCGGGAGCTGTTTTTT. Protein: CASTARFGQGARELFF.